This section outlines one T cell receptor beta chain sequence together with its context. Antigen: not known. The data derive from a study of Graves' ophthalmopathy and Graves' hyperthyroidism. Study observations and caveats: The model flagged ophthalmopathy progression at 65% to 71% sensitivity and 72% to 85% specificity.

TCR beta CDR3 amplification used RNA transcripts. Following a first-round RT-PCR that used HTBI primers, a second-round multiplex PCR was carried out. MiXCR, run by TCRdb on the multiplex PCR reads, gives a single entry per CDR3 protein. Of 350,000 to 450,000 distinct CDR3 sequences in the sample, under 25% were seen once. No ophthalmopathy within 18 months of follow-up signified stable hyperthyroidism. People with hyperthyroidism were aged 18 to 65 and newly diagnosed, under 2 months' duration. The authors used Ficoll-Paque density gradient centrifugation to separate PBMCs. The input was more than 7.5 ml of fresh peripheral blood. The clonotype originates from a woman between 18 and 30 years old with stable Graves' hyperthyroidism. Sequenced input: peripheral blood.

CDR3 in DNA: TGTGCCAGCAGTTACTCGAGGTCCGGGACAGGGGGGTACGAGCAGTACTTC. Amino acid sequence: CASSYSRSGTGGYEQYF. The gene calls are TRBV6-5 and TRBJ2-7; TRBD1 agrees at 11 bases. This CDR3 region has 17 residues. The trim removed 0 bases at V and 4 bases at J, leaving 8 bases unmatched. Germline lookup yields CDR1 MNHEY and CDR2 SVGAGI.